This T cell receptor (beta chain) emerged from a study of molecular identifiers for immune sequencing clone quantification. The study, taken as a whole, reports: Clones of above 20 RNA copies carried over 99% of effector molecules; in naive cells they carried under 1%.

Previously described methods with listed TCR primers produced the bulk TCR libraries. TCRdb passed the PCR reads through MiXCR, listing each CDR3 protein once. The sample lists over 600,000 distinct CDR3 sequences; nearly 20% were seen once. Sequencing libraries of naive CD8 cells derived from around 20,000 to 990,000 sorted cells with 10%, 30% or 50% RNA. In the sort, naive CD8 T cells were defined as CD8+CD4-CCR7+CD45RA+. Regarding this clonotype: No antigen is known for it.

Germline values: CDR1 SGHNT, CDR2 YYREEE (reference sequence). The V end lost 8 bases, the J end lost 3 bases, and 24 bases lay between the germline ends. There are 17 residues in the CDR3. The chain combines TRBV5-4 with TRBJ1-5, with D maybe TRBD1 (5 bases). This receptor was identified in a human donor in good health. Some libraries in this study had Jurkat cell RNA spiked in. The sample consisted of naive CD8+ T cells from blood, with Jurkat cell RNA spiked in. Subset indicated: FACS-sorted CD8+CD4-CCR7+CD45RA+ naive T cells. The CDR3 sequence is CASNGAGVGLDNQPQHF. The CDR3 nucleotides are TGTGCCAGTAATGGGGCGGGAGTTGGGCTAGACAATCAGCCCCAGCATTTT.